This T cell receptor (beta chain) originates from a study of vaccination and CD4 T cells after COVID-19. In the case of this clonotype: Its antigen remains unidentified.

Using its own MiXCR run on the PCR reads, TCRdb lists one record per CDR3 protein. The sample has just over 20,000 distinct CDR3 sequences, about 60% seen once. CDR1 SNHLY and CDR2 FYNNEI come from the germline V gene. This CDR3 comprises 14 residues. Losses at the gene ends were 7 bases for V and 5 bases for J; bases not matched to a gene: 9. Findings and limits, study-wide: SARS-CoV-2-reactive clonotypes showed a nonsignificant median rise from roughly 21 to 40. Researchers report that a median 86.3% of reactive clones in convalescent patients surfaced only post-vaccination.

This TCR came from a human donor who had recovered from COVID-19. Sample: CD4+ T cells from blood, taken before SARS-CoV-2 vaccination. The chain joins TRBV2 to TRBJ2-7; 9 nucleotides agree with TRBD1. Here the CDR3 DNA reads TGTGCCAGCATTCTGACAGGGGGTATCCACGAGCAGTACTTC. This translates into CASILTGGIHEQYF.